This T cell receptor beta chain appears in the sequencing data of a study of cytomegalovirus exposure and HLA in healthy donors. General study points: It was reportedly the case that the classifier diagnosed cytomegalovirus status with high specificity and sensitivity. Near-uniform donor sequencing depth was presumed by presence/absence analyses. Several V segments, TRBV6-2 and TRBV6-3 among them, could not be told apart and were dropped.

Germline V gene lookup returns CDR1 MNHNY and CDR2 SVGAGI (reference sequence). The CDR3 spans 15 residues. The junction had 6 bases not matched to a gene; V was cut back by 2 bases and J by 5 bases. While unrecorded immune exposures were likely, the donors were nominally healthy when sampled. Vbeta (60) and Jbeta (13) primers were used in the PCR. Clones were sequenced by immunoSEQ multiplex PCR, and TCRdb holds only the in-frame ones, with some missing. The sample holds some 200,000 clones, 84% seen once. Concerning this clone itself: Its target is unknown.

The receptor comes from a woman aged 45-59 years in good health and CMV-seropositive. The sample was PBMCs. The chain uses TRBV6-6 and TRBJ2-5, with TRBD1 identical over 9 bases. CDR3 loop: CASSYGTGRVETQYF. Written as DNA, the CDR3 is TGTGCCAGCAGTTACGGGACAGGGAGGGTGGAGACCCAGTACTTC.